These 10 T cell receptor beta chains share one sample of origin, sequenced in a study of spatial heterogeneity in lung cancer. Whole-study results and caveats: Expanded alpha and beta TCR counts within tumors tracked tumor mutation counts.

One entry per CDR3 protein results from TCRdb running MiXCR on the 5' RACE reads. In the table there are some 11,000 distinct CDR3 sequences, about 5.5% of which are singletons. Indicated time point: sample taken at primary tumor resection. These receptors are not linked to any known antigen. Sequenced material: lung tumor tissue, taken at surgery. These receptors all come from a male donor with early-stage non-small cell lung cancer.

This clonotype was picked up many times. V gene TRBV12-3 or TRBV12-4 combines with J gene TRBJ1-5; 12 nucleotides line up with TRBD1. V trimming: 5 bases; J trimming: 6 bases; junction bases outside the gene matches: 8. CDR3 length: 16 amino acids. In nucleotides, the CDR3 is TGTGCCAGCAGTAAAGGGACAGGGGGCAGGATTCAGCCCCAGCATTTT. It encodes CASSKGTGGRIQPQHF.

About this clonotype itself: This may be a read error, as it is one base from a much larger clone. The J gene is TRBJ2-1, the V gene TRBV18, with 9 bases fitting TRBD1. This CDR3 has 15 residues. Per the germline V gene, CDR1 is KGHSH and CDR2 is LQKENI. The CDR3 here is CASLPPAGQGNELFF. CDR3 nucleotide sequence: TGTGCCAGCCTCCCCCCGGCGGGACAGGGAAATGAGCTGTTCTTC.

Relative to its sample, this clonotype is medium-sized. V and J are TRBV12-3 or TRBV12-4 and TRBJ2-7; D may be TRBD1 (5 bases). V was shortened by 1 base and J by 2 bases, with 12 bases between the two germline ends. CDR3 length: 15 amino acids. Here the CDR3 reads CASSLGQFIAYEQYF. DNA of the CDR3: TGTGCCAGCAGTTTAGGACAGTTTATAGCCTACGAGCAGTACTTC.

This clonotype was seen repeatedly, ten times or more. The V gene is TRBV10-3, the J gene TRBJ2-7, with 8 bases lining up with TRBD2. The CDR3 totals 13 residues. V trimming: 3 bases; J trimming: 7 bases; junction bases outside the gene matches: 5. Germline CDR1 is ENHRY and CDR2 is SYGVKD. The CDR3 bases are TGTGCCATCAGTGATTTAGCGGGAAGGGAGCAGTACTTC. This codes for CAISDLAGREQYF.

This clonotype qualifies as medium-sized. This chain uses TRBV20-1 with TRBJ2-5; D is uncertain. CDR3 length: 13 residues. Trimming pared 0 bases from V and 2 bases from J, leaving 7 bases between. Germline V gene sequence: CDR1 DFQATT, CDR2 SNEGSKA (reference sequence). The CDR3 DNA reads TGCAGTGCTAGAGATAACTATCAAGAGACCCAGTACTTC. It codes for CSARDNYQETQYF.

This clonotype was detected ten times or more. The chain has TRBV29-1 and TRBJ2-1; TRBD1 matches 9 bases. The CDR3 covers 14 residues. V lost 7 bases, J lost 7 bases, and 11 bases stayed unmatched. The germline CDR1 and CDR2 sequences are SQVTM and ANQGSEA. The CDR3 DNA follows: TGCAGCGGGGCGGGGACAGGGTTGTGGAATGAGCAGTTCTTC. It translates to CSGAGTGLWNEQFF.

This clonotype was seen repeatedly, ten times or more. The chain combines TRBV5-6 with TRBJ1-4, with 7 bases identical to TRBD1. The CDR3 runs 16 residues. Trimming cost V 0 bases and J 7 bases; bases outside gene matches: 9. Germline loops: CDR1 SGHDT, CDR2 YYEEEE. The CDR3 nucleotides read TGTGCCAGCAGCTTGGCCAGAAGGGGGCAAGGTGAAAAACTGTTTTTT. It specifies CASSLARRGQGEKLFF.

By share, this clonotype ranks as medium-sized. The chain recombines TRBV12-3 or TRBV12-4 with TRBJ2-3, with D unresolved. The CDR3 is made up of 12 amino acids. Trimming shortened V by 6 bases and J by 5 bases, and 9 bases separated the two germline ends. CDR3 nucleotides: TGTGCCAGCAGCCCCGCTAGAGATACGCAGTATTTT. It yields the protein CASSPARDTQYF.

This clonotype was detected many times. Germline is not matched at one junction end, which may reflect a read error. The rearrangement links TRBV4-2 to TRBJ2-3, with TRBD1 identical over 8 bases. Germline loops: CDR1 LGHNA, CDR2 YNFKEQ. The CDR3 is 14 amino acids. CDR3 bases: TGTGCCAGCAGCCAGGGAGAGGACAGGGAACTACCAGATTTT. Its protein product is CASSQGEDRELPDF.

The chain employs TRBV7-2 and TRBJ2-3; D gene uncertain. The CDR3 covers 15 residues. Between the trimmed V and J ends, which lost 1 base and 4 bases, there was a span of 12 bases. Germline CDR1 and CDR2: SGHTA and FQGNSA. The DNA for the CDR3 is TGTGCCAGCAGCTTAGGGCTCCCCCGGCCAGATACGCAGTATTTT. This gives the protein CASSLGLPRPDTQYF.